Below are 21 T cell receptor beta chains sequenced from a single sample in a study of PD-L1 blockade in urothelial cancer. TCRdb keeps only in-frame clones here, not all; method: immunoSEQ multiplex PCR. Altogether tens of thousands of clones are present, roughly 86% being singletons, with the ten largest covering about 9.4%. The time point: peripheral blood 6 weeks after treatment start. The starting material was PBMCs, obtained around atezolizumab (anti-PD-L1) treatment. These receptors all come from a man between 60 and 75 years old with urothelial cancer.

V is TRBV15 and J is TRBJ1-6; the D gene is possibly TRBD1 (6 bases). Trimming pared 0 bases from V and 7 bases from J, leaving 19 bases between. The CDR3 consists of 18 residues. The germline gives CDR1 LNHNV, CDR2 YYDKDF (reference sequence). CDR3 region: CATSRDPSGGRQNSPLHF. The CDR3 DNA reads TGTGCCACCAGCAGAGACCCAAGCGGGGGGCGGCAGAATTCACCCCTCCACTTT.

This clone was picked up one time. This rearrangement joins TRBV16 to TRBJ2-7, with D possibly being TRBD2 (6 bases). Germline V CDR1 and CDR2: KGHSY, FQNENV. This CDR3 region has 14 residues. V lost 2 bases to trimming and J lost 7 bases, with 15 bases between them. The CDR3 sequence: CASSQTDGGWEQYF. In DNA form, the CDR3 reads TGTGCCAGCAGCCAAACGGACGGGGGATGGGAGCAGTACTTC.

This clone has more than one count but fewer than ten. The chain carries TRBV12-5 and TRBJ1-2, with 8 nucleotides matching TRBD1. Germline V gene lookup returns CDR1 LGHNT and CDR2 FRNRAP. The V segment lost 3 bases and the J segment 1 base; nucleotides outside the gene matches: 10. CDR3 length: 17 residues. The CDR3 loop is CASGFQGQANHNYGYTF. The CDR3 DNA follows: TGTGCTAGTGGTTTTCAGGGACAGGCTAACCATAACTATGGCTACACCTTC. Based on the CDR3 plus reference TRBV12-5 and TRBJ1-2, the full variable domain is DARVTQTPRHKVTEMGQEVTMRCQPILGHNTVFWYRQTMMQGLELLAYFRNRAPLDDSGMPKDRFSAEMPDATLATLKIQPSEPRDSAVYFCASGFQGQANHNYGYTFGSGTRLTVV.

The genes are TRBV7-3 and TRBJ1-6; no firm D call. Trimming cost V 1 base and J 8 bases, with 6 bases left between them. From germline, CDR1 is SGHTA and CDR2 FQGTGA. The CDR3 contains 13 residues. In nucleotides, the CDR3 is TGTGCCAGCAGCTTAAACCGGGATTCACCCCTCCACTTT. Protein sequence: CASSLNRDSPLHF.

The chain recombines TRBV19 with TRBJ1-5; 7 bases line up with TRBD1. Germline-derived CDR1 and CDR2 are LNHDA and SQIVND (reference sequence). The V gene end was trimmed by 6 bases and the J gene end by 3 bases; junction bases not matched to a gene: 5. CDR3 size: 14 residues. The DNA of the CDR3 is TGTGCCAGTAGCCCAGGGACAGTCAATCAGCCCCAGCATTTT. It translates to CASSPGTVNQPQHF.

The rearrangement joins TRBV5-8 to TRBJ1-1; tentatively, D is TRBD1 (5 bases). The CDR3 extends over 15 amino acids. The V end lost 0 bases, the J end lost 0 bases, and 9 bases lay between the germline ends. The germline CDR1 and CDR2 sequences are SGHTS and YDEGEE. The CDR3 reads CASSLEAGLNTEAFF. The CDR3 DNA is TGTGCCAGCAGCTTGGAGGCAGGGCTGAACACTGAAGCTTTCTTT.

In DNA, the CDR3 is TGCGCCAGCAGCTTGCGGGAGGGGTCAGGTGGCTACACCTTC. Translation gives CASSLREGSGGYTF. The chain is built from TRBV5-1 and TRBJ1-2; TRBD1 might be the D (5 bases). CDR1 and CDR2 (germline): SGHRS, YFSETQ. The CDR3 has 14 residues. Trimming shortened V by 1 base and J by 7 bases, and 14 bases separated the two germline ends.

This clone was seen only a few times. V usage is TRBV7-8 and J usage is TRBJ2-4; 9 bases map to TRBD2. The ends lost 2 bases at V and 9 bases at J; junction bases unmatched: 11. This CDR3 spans 16 amino acids. Looked up from germline, CDR1 is SGHVS and CDR2 is FQNEAQ. The CDR3 here is CASSLLGGGARSIQYF. CDR3 nucleotide sequence: TGTGCCAGCAGCTTACTGGGCGGGGGGGCCAGGAGCATTCAGTACTTC.

CDR3 nucleotide sequence: TGTGCCAGCACCTCTTGGAGTCCGGGGGGTAGGGACATTCAGTACTTC. As protein: CASTSWSPGGRDIQYF. This chain uses TRBV19 with TRBJ2-4, with 7 bases identical to TRBD2. The CDR3 loop spans 16 amino acids. J gave up 8 bases and V 9 bases, and 19 bases lay outside the gene matches. Per germline, CDR1 LNHDA and CDR2 SQIVND (reference sequence).

V gene TRBV10-3 combines with J gene TRBJ1-5; the D gene is possibly TRBD1 (6 bases). Germline V gene sequence: CDR1 ENHRY, CDR2 SYGVKD. This CDR3 is built from 15 residues. V lost 1 base to trimming and J lost 5 bases, with 12 bases between them. CDR3: CAISEWGGGDQPQHF. CDR3 nucleotides: TGTGCCATCAGTGAGTGGGGGGGCGGAGATCAGCCCCAGCATTTT.

This sequence joins TRBV6-1 and TRBJ2-7; D is possibly TRBD2 (6 bases). Trimming took off 2 bases at V and 4 bases at J, with 12 bases between the two ends. In germline, CDR1 is MNHNS, CDR2 SASEGT. The CDR3 consists of 14 residues. CDR3 region: CASSEQWGTYEQYF. The DNA of the CDR3 is TGTGCCAGCAGTGAACAGTGGGGGACTTACGAGCAGTACTTC.

The J gene is TRBJ2-7, the V gene TRBV11-3; 10 nucleotides agree with TRBD2. In germline, CDR1 is SGHNT, CDR2 YENEEA. CDR3 length: 16 residues. The V and J ends lost 1 base and 4 bases, in that order; junction bases with no gene match: 7. The CDR3, as DNA: TGTGCCAGCAGCTTAGGGTCTACTAGCGGGGCGTACGAGCAGTACTTC. It is translated as CASSLGSTSGAYEQYF. Using reference TRBV11-3 and TRBJ2-7 for the parts outside the CDR3, the full variable domain is EAGVVQSPRYKIIEKKQPVAFWCNPISGHNTLYWYLQNLGQGPELLIRYENEEAVDDSQLPKDRFSAERLKGVDSTLKIQPAELGDSAVYLCASSLGSTSGAYEQYFGPGTRLTVT.

The chain recombines TRBV7-9 with TRBJ2-1; D is possibly TRBD1 (5 bases). Trimming cost V 5 bases and J 4 bases, with 12 bases left between them. The CDR3 extends over 14 amino acids. CDR1 and CDR2 (germline): SEHNR, FQNEAQ (reference sequence). CDR3 protein: CASSRTSGYNEQFF. Here the CDR3 DNA reads TGTGCCAGCAGCCGGACAAGTGGGTACAATGAGCAGTTCTTC.

The rearrangement uses TRBV11-3 and TRBJ2-1, with TRBD2 matching 9 bases. The ends lost 5 bases at V and 10 bases at J; junction bases unmatched: 18. Germline V gives CDR1 SGHNT, CDR2 YENEEA. The CDR3 is 17 residues long. The CDR3 sequence: CASSPGRLAGGPKEQFF. As DNA, the CDR3 is TGTGCCAGCAGCCCAGGGAGGTTGGCGGGGGGGCCAAAGGAGCAGTTCTTC.

The V and J genes are TRBV6-1 and TRBJ1-5; D gene unclear. Deletions cut 6 bases from V and 7 bases from J, with 13 bases between. The CDR3 is 13 residues long. Per the germline V gene, CDR1 is MNHNS and CDR2 is SASEGT. Here the CDR3 DNA reads TGTGCCAGCAGCGGGGAGGCCCGCCAGCCCCAGCATTTT. It specifies CASSGEARQPQHF.

The chain couples TRBV11-2 to TRBJ1-4, with D possibly matching TRBD1 (5 bases). This CDR3 is 14 amino acids long. Trimming removed 0 bases from V and 6 bases from J, with 8 bases in between. Germline V gene lookup returns CDR1 SGHAT and CDR2 FQNNGV. CDR3 sequence reads: CASSLDWGDEKLFF. The DNA of the CDR3 is TGTGCCAGCAGCTTAGATTGGGGGGATGAAAAACTGTTTTTT.

Only a few counts were recorded for this clone. The chain combines TRBV5-1 with TRBJ2-3; tentatively, D is TRBD1 (5 bases). This CDR3 has 13 residues. V dropped 0 bases and J dropped 3 bases, with 5 bases sitting between them. Germline V gene data show CDR1 as SGHRS and CDR2 as YFSETQ. The CDR3 sequence is CASSLAGTDTQYF. CDR3 nucleotides: TGCGCCAGCAGCTTGGCAGGGACAGATACGCAGTATTTT.

The CDR3 region is CASSATGTGGPDTQYF. The CDR3, as DNA: TGTGCCAGCAGCGCCACCGGGACAGGGGGCCCAGATACGCAGTATTTT. The rearrangement links TRBV9 to TRBJ2-3; 12 positions agree with TRBD1. The germline V gene has CDR1 SGDLS and CDR2 YYNGEE. V lost 3 bases and J lost 4; bases outside the gene matches: 6. This CDR3 has 16 residues.

The J gene is TRBJ1-6, the V gene TRBV7-2, with 7 bases lining up with TRBD1. The trim removed 3 bases at V and 8 bases at J, leaving 1 base unmatched. This CDR3 region has 13 residues. Germline V gene lookup returns CDR1 SGHTA and CDR2 FQGNSA. This CDR3 reads CASSFDRDSPLHF. The CDR3 DNA follows: TGTGCCAGCAGCTTCGACAGGGATTCACCCCTCCACTTT.

The CDR3 nucleotides read TGTGCCAGCAGCGTAGAGGACAGGGTCGCGAATGAGCAGTTCTTC. Translated: CASSVEDRVANEQFF. This chain uses TRBV9 with TRBJ2-1; 8 nucleotides agree with TRBD1. The CDR3 runs to 15 residues. Per germline, CDR1 SGDLS and CDR2 YYNGEE. Trimming took 0 bases from V and 7 from J; bases not matched to a gene: 6.

The chain joins TRBV10-1 to TRBJ2-1; 7 nucleotides line up with TRBD2. Looked up from germline, CDR1 is WNHNN and CDR2 is SYGVQD (reference sequence). This CDR3 has 13 residues. Trimming took 5 bases from V and 12 from J; bases not matched to a gene: 10. The CDR3 sequence is CASSPTSERGQFF. DNA for the CDR3: TGCGCCAGCAGTCCTACTAGCGAGAGGGGGCAGTTCTTC.